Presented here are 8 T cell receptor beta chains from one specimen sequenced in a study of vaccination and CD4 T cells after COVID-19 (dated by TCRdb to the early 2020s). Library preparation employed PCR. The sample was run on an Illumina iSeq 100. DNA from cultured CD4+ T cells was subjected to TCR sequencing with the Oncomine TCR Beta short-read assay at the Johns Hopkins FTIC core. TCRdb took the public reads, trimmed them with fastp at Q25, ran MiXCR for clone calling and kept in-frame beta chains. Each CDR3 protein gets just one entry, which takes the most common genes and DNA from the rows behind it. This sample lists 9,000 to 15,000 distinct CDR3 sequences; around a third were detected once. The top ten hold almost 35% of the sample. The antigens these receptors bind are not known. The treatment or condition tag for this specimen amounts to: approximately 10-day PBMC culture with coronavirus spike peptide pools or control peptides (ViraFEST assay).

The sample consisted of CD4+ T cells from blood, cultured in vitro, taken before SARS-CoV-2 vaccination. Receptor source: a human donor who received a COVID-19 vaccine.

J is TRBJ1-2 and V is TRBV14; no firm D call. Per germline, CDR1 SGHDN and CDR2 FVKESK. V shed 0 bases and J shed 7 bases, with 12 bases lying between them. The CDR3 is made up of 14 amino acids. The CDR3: CASSQDTDTSGYTF. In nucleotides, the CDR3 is TGTGCCAGCAGCCAAGATACCGACACATCTGGCTACACCTTC.

This CDR3 is CASRLGQGANTGELFF. The CDR3 DNA reads as TGTGCCAGCAGACTCGGACAGGGGGCGAACACCGGGGAGCTGTTTTTT. The chain carries TRBV6-1 and TRBJ2-2; 10 nucleotides line up with TRBD1. V lost 6 bases and J lost 0; bases outside the gene matches: 4. The CDR3 runs 16 residues. CDR1 is MNHNS, CDR2 SASEGT, per germline.

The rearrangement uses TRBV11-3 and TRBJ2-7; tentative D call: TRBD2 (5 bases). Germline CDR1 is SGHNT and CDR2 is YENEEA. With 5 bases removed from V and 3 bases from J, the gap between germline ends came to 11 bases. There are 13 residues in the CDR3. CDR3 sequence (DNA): TGTGCCAGCAGCCCTGACGGGAACTACGAGCAGTACTTC. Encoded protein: CASSPDGNYEQYF.

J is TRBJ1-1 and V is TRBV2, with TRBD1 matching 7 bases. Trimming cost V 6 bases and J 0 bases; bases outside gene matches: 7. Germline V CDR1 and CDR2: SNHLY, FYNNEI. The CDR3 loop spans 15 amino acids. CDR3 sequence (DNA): TGTGCCAGCAGCCTACAGGGGCTTCTGAACACTGAAGCTTTCTTT. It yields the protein CASSLQGLLNTEAFF.

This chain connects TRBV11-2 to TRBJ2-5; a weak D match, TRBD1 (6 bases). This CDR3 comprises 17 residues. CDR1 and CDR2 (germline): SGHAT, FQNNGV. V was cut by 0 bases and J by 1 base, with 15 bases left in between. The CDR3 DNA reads TGTGCCAGCAGCTTAGATTTTACGGACAGAACCCAAGAGACCCAGTACTTC. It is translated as CASSLDFTDRTQETQYF.

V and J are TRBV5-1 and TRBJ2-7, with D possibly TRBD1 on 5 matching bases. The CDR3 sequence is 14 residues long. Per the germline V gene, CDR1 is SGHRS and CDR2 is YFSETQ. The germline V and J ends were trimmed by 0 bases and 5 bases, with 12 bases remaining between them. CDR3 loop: CASSLAARADEQYF. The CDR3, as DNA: TGCGCCAGCAGCTTGGCCGCCAGGGCCGACGAGCAGTACTTC.

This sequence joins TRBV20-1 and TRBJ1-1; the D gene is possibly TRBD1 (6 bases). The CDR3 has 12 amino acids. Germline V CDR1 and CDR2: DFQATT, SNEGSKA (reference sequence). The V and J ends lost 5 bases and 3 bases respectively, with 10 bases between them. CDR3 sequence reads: CSAPRTDTEAFF. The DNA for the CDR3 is TGCAGTGCTCCCCGGACAGACACTGAAGCTTTCTTT.

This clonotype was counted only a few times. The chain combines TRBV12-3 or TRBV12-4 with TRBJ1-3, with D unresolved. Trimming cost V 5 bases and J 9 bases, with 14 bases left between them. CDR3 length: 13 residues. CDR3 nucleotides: TGTGCCAGCAGTCCCGGCGACTCTAGCACCATATATTTT. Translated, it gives CASSPGDSSTIYF.